One sample yielded the 30 T cell receptor beta chains listed below, sequenced in a study of shared clonotypes between healthy human individuals. TCRdb's copy holds only in-frame clones and misses some; the assay was immunoSEQ multiplex PCR. The profile covers about 2.4 million clones, with 90% to 95% appearing a single time and roughly 0.36% taken by the ten largest. The sample consisted of naive CD4+ T cells from PBMCs. Subset described: CD45RA+ positively selected. Source of these receptors: a young man in good health. Some clones in this sample may be carry-over from other donors' samples.

The rearrangement joins TRBV28 to TRBJ2-7, with TRBD2 matching over 11 bases. The CDR3 runs 16 residues. V shed 6 bases and J 3 bases; nucleotides not matched to a gene: 10. Per germline, CDR1 MDHEN and CDR2 SYDVKM. The CDR3 reads CASRSAGTSGRYEQYF. DNA for the CDR3: TGTGCCAGCAGGTCGGCCGGGACTAGCGGCCGCTACGAGCAGTACTTC.

This chain connects TRBV11-3 to TRBJ2-2; TRBD2 agrees at 8 bases. V shed 1 base and J 6 bases; nucleotides not matched to a gene: 16. The CDR3 consists of 19 residues. Germline CDR1 reads SGHNT; CDR2 reads YENEEA. The DNA for the CDR3 is TGTGCCAGCAGCTTAGGGGGGTGGTTTGAGCGGGAGACCCCCGGGGAGCTGTTTTTT. Protein sequence: CASSLGGWFERETPGELFF.

This sequence joins TRBV7-2 and TRBJ2-5; D not certain. There are 15 residues in the CDR3. The germline V gene has CDR1 SGHTA and CDR2 FQGNSA. V dropped 5 bases and J dropped 2 bases, with 15 bases sitting between them. The CDR3 bases are TGTGCCAGCAGCGAATCCTCTGGAACACAAGAGACCCAGTACTTC. This translates into CASSESSGTQETQYF.

The chain uses TRBV7-9 and TRBJ1-5, with 8 bases identical to TRBD1. Germline V lookup: CDR1 SEHNR, CDR2 FQNEAQ (reference sequence). V lost 0 bases to trimming and J lost 3 bases; unmatched junction nucleotides: 7. The CDR3 length is 17 residues. The CDR3 DNA is TGTGCCAGCAGCTTAGCCCCCGGGACAGGATACAATCAGCCCCAGCATTTT. It is translated as CASSLAPGTGYNQPQHF.

The count of this clone is one. The genes are TRBV5-1 and TRBJ2-7, with D possibly TRBD1 on 5 matching bases. Germline loops: CDR1 SGHRS, CDR2 YFSETQ. V lost 4 bases to trimming and J lost 7 bases, with 21 bases between them. The CDR3 sequence is 15 residues long. The DNA of the CDR3 is TGCGCCAGCAGCCTGAATACAGGACGTGTGGGGGAGCAGTACTTC. This gives the protein CASSLNTGRVGEQYF. Based on the CDR3 plus reference TRBV5-1 and TRBJ2-7, the full variable domain is KAGVTQTPRYLIKTRGQQVTLSCSPISGHRSVSWYQQTPGQGLQFLFEYFSETQRNKGNFPGRFSGRQFSNSRSEMNVSTLELGDSALYLCASSLNTGRVGEQYFGPGTRLTVT.

The gene calls are TRBV7-6 and TRBJ2-3; possible D gene TRBD1, 6 bases. Trimming pared 1 base from V and 2 bases from J, leaving 13 bases between. The CDR3 is 16 residues long. The germline CDR1 and CDR2 sequences are SGHVS and FNYEAQ. This CDR3 is CASSLGGRGFTDTQYF. The CDR3 DNA is TGTGCCAGCAGCTTAGGAGGCAGGGGATTCACAGATACGCAGTATTTT.

A note on this clone: In the same sample, other DNA sequences code for this CDR3. The genes are TRBV10-3 and TRBJ2-1; D may be TRBD1 or TRBD2 (5 bases each). The CDR3 covers 12 residues. Germline loops: CDR1 ENHRY, CDR2 SYGVKD. The V end lost 6 bases, the J end lost 9 bases, and 12 bases lay between the germline ends. The CDR3 sequence is CAISETGGEQFF. The CDR3 DNA sequence: TGTGCCATCAGCGAAACTGGGGGTGAGCAGTTCTTC.

This clone is a singleton in its sample. The chain has TRBV5-1 and TRBJ1-4; D is undetermined. The V gene lost 4 bases and the J gene lost 1 base, with 14 bases spanning the gap. Germline V lookup: CDR1 SGHRS, CDR2 YFSETQ. This CDR3 has 16 amino acids. The CDR3 sequence: CASSSGLRETNEKLFF. The CDR3 DNA is TGCGCCAGCAGCAGTGGATTGAGGGAAACTAATGAAAAACTGTTTTTT.

The V gene is TRBV28, the J gene TRBJ2-1; D unresolved. V was trimmed by 6 bases and J by 3 bases, leaving 12 bases between them. Germline V gives CDR1 MDHEN, CDR2 SYDVKM. The CDR3 covers 14 residues. DNA for the CDR3: TGTGCCAGCAGGCATGACCGACACTACAATGAGCAGTTCTTC. Translation gives CASRHDRHYNEQFF.

This clone was counted once. The chain employs TRBV5-1 and TRBJ1-1; no reliable D call. The CDR3 loop spans 15 amino acids. The V end lost 0 bases, the J end lost 5 bases, and 14 bases lay between the germline ends. The V gene's germline CDR1 is SGHRS and CDR2 YFSETQ. CDR3 loop: CASSLGPGRGTEAFF. The CDR3 nucleotides are TGCGCCAGCAGCTTGGGGCCGGGGAGAGGGACTGAAGCTTTCTTT.

The V call is TRBV19, the J call TRBJ1-2; D is unresolved. Germline CDR1 and CDR2: LNHDA and SQIVND (reference sequence). This CDR3 has 13 amino acids. V was cut by 9 bases and J by 5 bases, with 16 bases left in between. CDR3 residues: CASLEGSGYGYTF. The CDR3 DNA is TGTGCCAGCCTGGAGGGCTCCGGTTATGGCTACACCTTC.

V is TRBV28 and J is TRBJ2-3, with D possibly being TRBD2 (6 bases). The CDR3 contains 15 residues. Between the trimmed V and J ends, which lost 5 bases and 1 base, there was a span of 13 bases. Germline V gene lookup returns CDR1 MDHEN and CDR2 SYDVKM. The CDR3 DNA sequence: TGTGCCAGCAGTCGGACGGGAGACGGCACAGATACGCAGTATTTT. Encoded protein: CASSRTGDGTDTQYF.

V and J are TRBV29-1 and TRBJ2-7; D unclear. Per germline, CDR1 SQVTM and CDR2 ANQGSEA. The CDR3 has 11 amino acids. V was shortened by 5 bases and J by 4 bases, with 9 bases between the two germline ends. CDR3 residues: CSVSVAYEQYF. The CDR3 region has the DNA TGCAGCGTTTCGGTTGCGTACGAGCAGTACTTC.

The J gene is TRBJ2-3, the V gene TRBV9; D uncertain. This CDR3 is 14 amino acids long. The germline V and J ends were trimmed by 1 base and 3 bases, with 9 bases remaining between them. Germline CDR1 SGDLS, CDR2 YYNGEE. The CDR3 region is CASSVQALTDTQYF. CDR3 sequence (DNA): TGTGCCAGCAGCGTACAGGCCCTAACAGATACGCAGTATTTT. The full variable domain, with the rest looked up from reference TRBV9 and TRBJ2-3, is DSGVTQTPKHLITATGQRVTLRCSPRSGDLSVYWYQQSLDQGLQFLIQYYNGEERAKGNILERFSAQQFPDLHSELNLSSLELGDSALYFCASSVQALTDTQYFGPGTRLTVL.

The chain combines TRBV6-1 with TRBJ2-7, with 8 bases that match TRBD1. With V trimmed by 6 bases and J by 2 bases, 3 bases remained unmatched. Per germline, CDR1 MNHNS and CDR2 SASEGT. The CDR3 sequence is 13 residues long. The CDR3 sequence is CASRRDRPYEQYF. The DNA of the CDR3 is TGTGCCAGCAGAAGGGACAGGCCCTACGAGCAGTACTTC.

The genes are TRBV2 and TRBJ2-5, with D perhaps TRBD1 (5 bases). The CDR3 runs to 14 residues. CDR1 SNHLY and CDR2 FYNNEI come from the germline V gene. V was pared by 5 bases and J by 5 bases, with 15 bases between. The CDR3: CASSRQGRDETQYF. In DNA, the CDR3 is TGTGCCAGCAGTAGGCAGGGCCGAGATGAGACCCAGTACTTC.

The chain uses TRBV15 and TRBJ2-6, with 9 bases lining up with TRBD2. Germline V gene data show CDR1 as LNHNV and CDR2 as YYDKDF (reference sequence). Germline trimming cut 3 bases from V and 4 bases from J; bases unmatched to any gene: 7. The CDR3 is 17 residues long. CDR3 residues: CATSRGLAEAGANVLTF. In DNA form, the CDR3 reads TGTGCCACCAGCAGGGGACTAGCCGAAGCGGGGGCCAACGTCCTGACTTTC.

The genes are TRBV7-2 and TRBJ1-1; tentatively, D is TRBD1 (6 bases). Germline V lookup: CDR1 SGHTA, CDR2 FQGNSA. The CDR3 totals 14 residues. V lost 3 bases and J 1 base, leaving 9 bases between the germline ends. CDR3 in DNA: TGTGCCAGCAGCTTGGACAGTTCGAACACTGAAGCTTTCTTT. Protein product: CASSLDSSNTEAFF.

The gene calls are TRBV5-5 and TRBJ2-3; the D is unclear. CDR1 SGHKS and CDR2 YYEKEE come from the germline V gene (reference sequence). The CDR3 loop spans 13 amino acids. V was pared by 2 bases and J by 2 bases, with 6 bases between. The CDR3 is CASSFYPTDTQYF. The CDR3 nucleotides read TGTGCCAGCAGCTTTTATCCCACAGATACGCAGTATTTT.

The V and J genes are TRBV5-4 and TRBJ2-1; TRBD2 matches 11 bases. The CDR3 extends over 16 amino acids. Germline lookup yields CDR1 SGHNT and CDR2 YYREEE (reference sequence). Trimming removed 0 bases from V and 8 bases from J; junction bases left unmatched: 7. The CDR3 DNA reads as TGTGCCAGCAGCTTGGCCACTAGCGGGAGTGGAGATGAGCAGTTCTTC. This encodes CASSLATSGSGDEQFF.

J is TRBJ2-7 and V is TRBV10-3, with TRBD2 matching over 9 bases. This CDR3 comprises 12 residues. Germline trimming cut 8 bases from V and 6 bases from J; bases unmatched to any gene: 5. Germline CDR1 is ENHRY and CDR2 is SYGVKD. The CDR3 sequence: CAILDSGSEQYF. CDR3 nucleotide sequence: TGTGCCATCCTAGATAGCGGGAGCGAGCAGTACTTC.

This sequence joins TRBV18 and TRBJ2-3, with D perhaps TRBD2 (7 bases). The length of the CDR3 is 15 residues. V was clipped by 1 base and J by 2 bases, with 10 bases between them. The germline V gene encodes CDR1 KGHSH and CDR2 LQKENI. The CDR3 reads CASSPRRGPTDTQYF. CDR3 coding DNA: TGTGCCAGCTCACCACGGCGGGGGCCCACAGATACGCAGTATTTT.

Note on this clone: Other nucleotide sequences in the sample specify the same CDR3. The chain is built from TRBV5-1 and TRBJ2-3; the match to TRBD2 covers 7 bases. The CDR3 is 12 amino acids. Germline CDR1 reads SGHRS; CDR2 reads YFSETQ. The J segment lost 6 bases and the V segment lost 4 bases, leaving 2 bases of the junction unmatched. The CDR3 region is CASSRTRDTQYF. The CDR3 DNA reads TGCGCCAGCAGCCGGACTAGGGATACGCAGTATTTT.

The chain couples TRBV5-1 to TRBJ2-2; 14 bases agree with TRBD2. The CDR3 has 15 amino acids. Germline loops: CDR1 SGHRS, CDR2 YFSETQ. J lost 10 bases, V lost 4 bases, and 6 bases had no gene match. The CDR3 DNA reads as TGCGCCAGCAGCCAGGGACTAGCGGGAGTCTCGGAGCTGTTTTTT. It translates to CASSQGLAGVSELFF.

This clone was seen a single time. V usage is TRBV6-1 and J usage is TRBJ1-5; no definite D call. V was trimmed by 8 bases and J by 5 bases, leaving 16 bases between them. Germline V gives CDR1 MNHNS, CDR2 SASEGT. The CDR3 is 14 residues long. The CDR3 DNA reads TGTGCCAGCCTTGACGGCACATCTCATCAGCCCCAGCATTTT. Translated, it gives CASLDGTSHQPQHF.

Turning to this clone: The same CDR3 can be traced to other DNA sequences in this sample. The gene calls are TRBV6-6 and TRBJ1-1; D gene uncertain. Germline V gene lookup returns CDR1 MNHNY and CDR2 SVGAGI (reference sequence). V was trimmed by 3 bases and J by 1 base, leaving 9 bases between them. There are 14 residues in the CDR3. DNA for the CDR3: TGTGCCAGCAGTTATCAGGCAGCGAACACTGAAGCTTTCTTT. Translation gives CASSYQAANTEAFF.

This clone has just a few counts. This chain connects TRBV6-1 to TRBJ2-7, with D maybe TRBD1 (5 bases). This CDR3 contains 13 residues. Germline V gives CDR1 MNHNS, CDR2 SASEGT. Trimming took off 6 bases at V and 1 base at J, with 10 bases between the two ends. The CDR3 is CASRAGPSYEQYF. In DNA form, the CDR3 reads TGTGCCAGCAGGGCAGGGCCTTCCTACGAGCAGTACTTC.

Note on this clone: This sample includes further DNA sequences coding for the same CDR3. V and J are TRBV6-1 and TRBJ2-1; D gene ambiguous. The CDR3 loop spans 12 amino acids. Germline CDR1 is MNHNS and CDR2 is SASEGT. V was pared by 3 bases and J by 3 bases, with 3 bases between. The CDR3 bases are TGTGCCAGCAGTGACTTCTACAATGAGCAGTTCTTC. This gives the protein CASSDFYNEQFF.

This chain joins TRBV5-4 and TRBJ2-1; 9 bases are a match to TRBD2. V dropped 4 bases and J dropped 9; count of bases not matched to a gene: 14. Germline V gene data show CDR1 as SGHNT and CDR2 as YYREEE (reference sequence). The CDR3 has 16 residues. CDR3 amino acids: CASSKGLAGEGAEQFF. CDR3 nucleotide sequence: TGTGCCAGCAGCAAGGGACTAGCTGGAGAGGGGGCTGAGCAGTTCTTC.

The V call is TRBV25-1, the J call TRBJ2-5; 11 nucleotides match TRBD1. V dropped 10 bases and J dropped 3; count of bases not matched to a gene: 7. CDR1 and CDR2 (germline): MGHDK, SYGVNS. The CDR3 has 14 amino acids. This chain's CDR3 is CATTWTGGEETQYF. The CDR3 DNA sequence: TGTGCCACCACCTGGACAGGGGGCGAAGAGACCCAGTACTTC.